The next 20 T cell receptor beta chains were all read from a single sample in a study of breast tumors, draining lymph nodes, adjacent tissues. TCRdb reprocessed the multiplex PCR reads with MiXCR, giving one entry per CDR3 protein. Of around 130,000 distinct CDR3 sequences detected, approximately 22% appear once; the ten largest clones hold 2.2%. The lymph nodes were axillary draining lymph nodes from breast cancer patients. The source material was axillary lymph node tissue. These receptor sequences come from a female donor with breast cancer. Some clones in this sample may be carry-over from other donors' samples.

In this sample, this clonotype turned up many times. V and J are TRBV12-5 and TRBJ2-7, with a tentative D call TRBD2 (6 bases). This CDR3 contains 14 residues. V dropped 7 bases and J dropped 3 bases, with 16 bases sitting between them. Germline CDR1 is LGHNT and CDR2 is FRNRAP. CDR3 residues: CASAPSGSYYEQYF. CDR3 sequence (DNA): TGTGCTAGTGCCCCAAGCGGGTCTTACTACGAGCAGTACTTC. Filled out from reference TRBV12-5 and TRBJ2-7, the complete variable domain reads DARVTQTPRHKVTEMGQEVTMRCQPILGHNTVFWYRQTMMQGLELLAYFRNRAPLDDSGMPKDRFSAEMPDATLATLKIQPSEPRDSAVYFCASAPSGSYYEQYFGPGTRLTVT.

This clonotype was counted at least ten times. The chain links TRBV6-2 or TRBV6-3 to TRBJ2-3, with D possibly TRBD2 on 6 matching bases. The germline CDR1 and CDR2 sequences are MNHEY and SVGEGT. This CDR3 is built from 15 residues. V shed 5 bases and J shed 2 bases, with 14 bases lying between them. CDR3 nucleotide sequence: TGTGCCAGCAGTCCTCCCGGGGGATTCACAGATACGCAGTATTTT. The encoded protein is CASSPPGGFTDTQYF.

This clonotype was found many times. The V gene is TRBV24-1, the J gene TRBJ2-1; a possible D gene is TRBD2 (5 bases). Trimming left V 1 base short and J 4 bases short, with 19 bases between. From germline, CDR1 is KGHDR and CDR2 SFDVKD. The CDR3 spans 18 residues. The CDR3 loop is CATSDFRSAGLEYNEQFF. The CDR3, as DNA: TGTGCCACCAGTGATTTCCGTAGCGCTGGCTTGGAATACAATGAGCAGTTCTTC.

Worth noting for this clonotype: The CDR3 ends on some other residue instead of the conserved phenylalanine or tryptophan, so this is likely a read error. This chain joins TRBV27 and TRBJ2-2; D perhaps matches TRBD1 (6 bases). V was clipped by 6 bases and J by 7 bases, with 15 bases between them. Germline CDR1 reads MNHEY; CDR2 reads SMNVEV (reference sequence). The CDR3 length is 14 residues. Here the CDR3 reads CASRTTGSNGELFV. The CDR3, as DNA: TGTGCCAGCAGAACGACAGGATCCAACGGGGAGCTGTTTGTT.

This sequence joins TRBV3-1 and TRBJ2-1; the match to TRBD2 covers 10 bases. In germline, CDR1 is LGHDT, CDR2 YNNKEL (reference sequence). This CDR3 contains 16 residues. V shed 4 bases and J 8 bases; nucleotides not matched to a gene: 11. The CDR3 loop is CASSPRSGTSVYEQFF. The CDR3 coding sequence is TGTGCCAGCAGCCCCCGGTCCGGGACTAGCGTCTATGAGCAGTTCTTC.

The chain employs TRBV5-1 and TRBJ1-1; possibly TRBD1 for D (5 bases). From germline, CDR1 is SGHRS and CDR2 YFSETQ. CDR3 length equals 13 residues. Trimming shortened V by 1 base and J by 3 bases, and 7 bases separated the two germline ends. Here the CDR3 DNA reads TGCGCCAGCAGCTTGACAGGATACACTGAAGCTTTCTTT. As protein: CASSLTGYTEAFF.

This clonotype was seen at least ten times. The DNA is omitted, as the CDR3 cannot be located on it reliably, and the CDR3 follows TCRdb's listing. The CDR3 protein is CASTSDRGLEKLFF. This rearrangement joins TRBV19 to TRBJ1-4; the table gives TRBD1 as D, unverified against the DNA. The germline gives CDR1 LNHDA, CDR2 SQIVND (reference sequence). 14 amino acids form the CDR3, both terminal residues included.

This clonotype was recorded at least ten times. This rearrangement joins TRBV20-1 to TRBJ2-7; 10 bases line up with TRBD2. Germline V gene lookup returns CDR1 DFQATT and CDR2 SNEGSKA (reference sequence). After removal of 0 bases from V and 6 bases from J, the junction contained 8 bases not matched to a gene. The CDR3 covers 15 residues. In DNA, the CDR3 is TGCAGTGCTAGAGATCTCGGACTAGCGGTCCCCGAGCAGTACTTC. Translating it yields CSARDLGLAVPEQYF.

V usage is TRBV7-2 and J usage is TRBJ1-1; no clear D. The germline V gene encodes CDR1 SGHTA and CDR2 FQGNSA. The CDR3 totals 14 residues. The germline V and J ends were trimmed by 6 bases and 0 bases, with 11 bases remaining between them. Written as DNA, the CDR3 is TGTGCCAGCAGTCTCTACGGGCTGAACACTGAAGCTTTCTTT. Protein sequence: CASSLYGLNTEAFF. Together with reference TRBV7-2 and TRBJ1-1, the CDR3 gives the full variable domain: GAGVSQSPSNKVTEKGKDVELRCDPISGHTALYWYRQSLGQGLEFLIYFQGNSAPDKSGLPSDRFSAERTGGSVSTLTIQRTQQEDSAVYLCASSLYGLNTEAFFGQGTRLTVV.

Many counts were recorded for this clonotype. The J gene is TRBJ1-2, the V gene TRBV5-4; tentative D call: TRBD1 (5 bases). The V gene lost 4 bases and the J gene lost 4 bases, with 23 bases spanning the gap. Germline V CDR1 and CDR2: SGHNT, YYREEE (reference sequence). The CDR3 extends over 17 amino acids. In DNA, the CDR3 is TGTGCCAGCAGCCCCCAGGGAATTAGGGCTCCTGTCTATGGCTACACCTTC. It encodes CASSPQGIRAPVYGYTF.

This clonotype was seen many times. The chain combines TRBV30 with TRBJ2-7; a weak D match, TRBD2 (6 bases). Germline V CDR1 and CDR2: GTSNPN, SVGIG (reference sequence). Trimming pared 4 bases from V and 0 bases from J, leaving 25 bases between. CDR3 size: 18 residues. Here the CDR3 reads CAWNVPGLTPIGSYEQYF. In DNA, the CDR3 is TGTGCCTGGAACGTACCGGGACTCACCCCAATTGGCTCCTACGAGCAGTACTTC.

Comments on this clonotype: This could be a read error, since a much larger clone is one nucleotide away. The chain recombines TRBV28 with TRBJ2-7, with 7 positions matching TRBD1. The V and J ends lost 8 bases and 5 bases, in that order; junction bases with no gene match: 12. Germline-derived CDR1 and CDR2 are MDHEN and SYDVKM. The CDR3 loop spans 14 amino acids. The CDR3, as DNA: TGTGCCAGCGGTTCGACAGGGAAATTTAACGAGCAGTACTTC. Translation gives CASGSTGKFNEQYF.

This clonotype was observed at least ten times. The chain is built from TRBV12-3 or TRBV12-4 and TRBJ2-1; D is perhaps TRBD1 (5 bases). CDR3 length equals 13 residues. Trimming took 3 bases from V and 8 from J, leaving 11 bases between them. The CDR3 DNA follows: TGTGCCAGCAGTTTGCGCAGGGTAGATGAGCAGTTCTTC. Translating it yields CASSLRRVDEQFF.

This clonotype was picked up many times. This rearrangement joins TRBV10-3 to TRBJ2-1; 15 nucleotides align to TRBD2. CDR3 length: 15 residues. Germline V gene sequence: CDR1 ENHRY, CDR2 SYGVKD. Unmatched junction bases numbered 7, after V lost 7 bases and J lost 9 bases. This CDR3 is CAIISGLAGGSEQFF. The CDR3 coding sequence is TGTGCCATCATTTCGGGACTAGCGGGAGGAAGTGAGCAGTTCTTC.

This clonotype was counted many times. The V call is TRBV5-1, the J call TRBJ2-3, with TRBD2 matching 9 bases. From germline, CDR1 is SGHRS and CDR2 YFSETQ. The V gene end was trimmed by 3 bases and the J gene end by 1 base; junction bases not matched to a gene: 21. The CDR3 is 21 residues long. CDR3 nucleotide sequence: TGCGCCAGCAGCTCCCCAAGGTACGCGGGAGGGCCTAGAGTGGGCACAGATACGCAGTATTTT. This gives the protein CASSSPRYAGGPRVGTDTQYF.

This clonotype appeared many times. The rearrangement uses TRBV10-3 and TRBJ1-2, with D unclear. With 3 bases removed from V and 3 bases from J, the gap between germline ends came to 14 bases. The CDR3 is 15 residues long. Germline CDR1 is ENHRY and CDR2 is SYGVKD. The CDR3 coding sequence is TGTGCCATCAGTGATGGCGTCCTGGATGACTATGGCTACACCTTC. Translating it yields CAISDGVLDDYGYTF.

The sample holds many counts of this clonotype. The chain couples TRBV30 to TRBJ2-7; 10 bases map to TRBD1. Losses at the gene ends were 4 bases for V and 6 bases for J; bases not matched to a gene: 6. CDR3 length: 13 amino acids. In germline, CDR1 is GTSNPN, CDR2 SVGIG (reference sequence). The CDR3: CAWNRDRGVEQYF. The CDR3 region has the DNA TGTGCCTGGAACAGGGACAGGGGTGTCGAGCAGTACTTC.

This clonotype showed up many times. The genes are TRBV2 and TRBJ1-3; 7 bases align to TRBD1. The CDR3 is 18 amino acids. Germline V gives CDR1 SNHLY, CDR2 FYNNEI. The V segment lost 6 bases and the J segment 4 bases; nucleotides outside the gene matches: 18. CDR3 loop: CASSGISLDRFEGNTIYF. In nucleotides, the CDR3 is TGTGCCAGCAGCGGCATATCGTTGGACAGGTTTGAGGGAAACACCATATATTTT.

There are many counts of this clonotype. The CDR3, as DNA: TGTGCCAGCAGGAAGGGACTAGCGGGAGAAGAGACCCAGTACTTC. This translates into CASRKGLAGEETQYF. This sequence joins TRBV6-1 and TRBJ2-5, with 14 bases identical to TRBD2. This CDR3 contains 15 residues. V trimming: 6 bases; J trimming: 3 bases; junction bases outside the gene matches: 3. Per the germline V gene, CDR1 is MNHNS and CDR2 is SASEGT.

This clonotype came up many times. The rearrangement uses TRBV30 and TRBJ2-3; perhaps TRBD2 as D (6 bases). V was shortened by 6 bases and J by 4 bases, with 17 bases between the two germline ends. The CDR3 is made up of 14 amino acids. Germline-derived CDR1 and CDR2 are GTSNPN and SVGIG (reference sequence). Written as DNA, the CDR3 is TGTGCCTGCCATCGTAAACTAGCCGCAGATACGCAGTATTTT. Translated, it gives CACHRKLAADTQYF.